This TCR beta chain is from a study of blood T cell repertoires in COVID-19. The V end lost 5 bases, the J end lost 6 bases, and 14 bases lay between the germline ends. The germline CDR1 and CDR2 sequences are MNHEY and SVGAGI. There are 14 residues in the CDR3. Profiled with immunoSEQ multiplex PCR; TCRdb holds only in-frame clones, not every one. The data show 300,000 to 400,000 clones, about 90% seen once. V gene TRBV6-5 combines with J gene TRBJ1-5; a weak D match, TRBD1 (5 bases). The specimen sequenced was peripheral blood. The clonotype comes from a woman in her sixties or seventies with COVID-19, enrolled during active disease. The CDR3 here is CASSLRTSRQPQHF. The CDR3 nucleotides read TGTGCCAGCAGTCTGCGGACAAGTCGTCAGCCCCAGCATTTT.